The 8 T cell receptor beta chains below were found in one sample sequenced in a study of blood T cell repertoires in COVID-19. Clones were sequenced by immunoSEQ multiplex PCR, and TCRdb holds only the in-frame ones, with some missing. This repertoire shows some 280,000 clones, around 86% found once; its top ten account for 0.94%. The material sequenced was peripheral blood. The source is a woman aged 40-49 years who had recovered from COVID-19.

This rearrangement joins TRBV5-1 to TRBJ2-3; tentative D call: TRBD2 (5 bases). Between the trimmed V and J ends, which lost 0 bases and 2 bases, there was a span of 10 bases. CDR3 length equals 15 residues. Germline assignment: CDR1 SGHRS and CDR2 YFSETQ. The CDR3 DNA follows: TGCGCCAGCAGCTTGGGACTATATACCACAGATACGCAGTATTTT. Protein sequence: CASSLGLYTTDTQYF. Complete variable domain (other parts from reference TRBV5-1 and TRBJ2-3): KAGVTQTPRYLIKTRGQQVTLSCSPISGHRSVSWYQQTPGQGLQFLFEYFSETQRNKGNFPGRFSGRQFSNSRSEMNVSTLELGDSALYLCASSLGLYTTDTQYFGPGTRLTVL.

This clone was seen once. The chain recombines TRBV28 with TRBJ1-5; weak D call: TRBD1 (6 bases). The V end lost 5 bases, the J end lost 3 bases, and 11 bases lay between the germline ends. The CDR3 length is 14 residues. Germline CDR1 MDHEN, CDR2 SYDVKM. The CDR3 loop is CASSVGGVNQPQHF. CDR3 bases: TGTGCCAGCAGTGTAGGGGGAGTCAATCAGCCCCAGCATTTT.

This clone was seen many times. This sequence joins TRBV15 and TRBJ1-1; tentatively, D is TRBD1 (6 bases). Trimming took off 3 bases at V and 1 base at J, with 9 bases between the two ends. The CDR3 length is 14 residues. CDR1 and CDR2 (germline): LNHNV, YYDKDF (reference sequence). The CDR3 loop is CATSRGDTNTEAFF. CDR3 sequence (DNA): TGTGCCACCAGCAGGGGGGACACGAACACTGAAGCTTTCTTT. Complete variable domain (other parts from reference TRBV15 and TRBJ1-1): DAMVIQNPRYQVTQFGKPVTLSCSQTLNHNVMYWYQQKSSQAPKLLFHYYDKDFNNEADTPDNFQSRRPNTSFCFLDIRSPGLGDTAMYLCATSRGDTNTEAFFGQGTRLTVV.

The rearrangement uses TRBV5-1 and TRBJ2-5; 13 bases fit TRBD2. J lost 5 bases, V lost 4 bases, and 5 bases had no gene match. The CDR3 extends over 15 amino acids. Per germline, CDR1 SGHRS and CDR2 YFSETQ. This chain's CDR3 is CASSGTSGRGETQYF. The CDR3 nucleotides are TGCGCCAGCAGCGGAACTAGCGGGAGGGGTGAGACCCAGTACTTC.

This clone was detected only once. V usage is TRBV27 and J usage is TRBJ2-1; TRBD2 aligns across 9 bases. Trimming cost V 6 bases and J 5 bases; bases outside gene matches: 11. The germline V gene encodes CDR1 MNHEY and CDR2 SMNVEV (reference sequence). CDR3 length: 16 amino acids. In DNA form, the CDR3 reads TGTGCCAGCAGAACCTTTAGCGGGAGTACTCACAATGAGCAGTTCTTC. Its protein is CASRTFSGSTHNEQFF.

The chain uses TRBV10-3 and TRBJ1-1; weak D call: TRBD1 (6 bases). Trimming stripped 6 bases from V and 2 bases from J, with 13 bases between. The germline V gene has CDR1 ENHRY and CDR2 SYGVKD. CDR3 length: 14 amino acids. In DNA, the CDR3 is TGTGCCATCAGGTCCGGGACAACAAACACTGAAGCTTTCTTT. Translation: CAIRSGTTNTEAFF.

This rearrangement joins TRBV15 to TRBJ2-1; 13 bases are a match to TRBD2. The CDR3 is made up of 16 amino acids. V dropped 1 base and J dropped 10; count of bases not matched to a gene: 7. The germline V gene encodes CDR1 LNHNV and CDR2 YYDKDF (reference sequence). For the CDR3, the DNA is TGTGCCACCAGCAGAGGCCTTGGGACTAGCGGGAACGAGCAGTTCTTC. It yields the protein CATSRGLGTSGNEQFF.

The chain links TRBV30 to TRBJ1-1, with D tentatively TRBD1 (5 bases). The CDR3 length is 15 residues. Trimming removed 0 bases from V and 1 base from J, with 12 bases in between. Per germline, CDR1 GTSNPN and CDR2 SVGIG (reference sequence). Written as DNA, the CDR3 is TGTGCCTGGAGTGTGAAGGGGCAGGCGAACACTGAAGCTTTCTTT. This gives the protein CAWSVKGQANTEAFF. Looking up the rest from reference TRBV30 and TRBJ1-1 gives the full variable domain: SQTIHQWPATLVQPVGSPLSLECTVEGTSNPNLYWYRQAAGRGLQLLFYSVGIGQISSEVPQNLSASRPQDRQFILSSKKLLLSDSGFYLCAWSVKGQANTEAFFGQGTRLTVV.